This T cell receptor (beta chain) was found in a study of blood T cell repertoires in COVID-19. About the study: Sites across the United States, Italy and Spain contributed samples from acute and convalescent COVID-19.

From germline, CDR1 is SGHTA and CDR2 FQGNSA. The germline V and J ends were trimmed by 7 bases and 4 bases, with 13 bases remaining between them. The CDR3 runs 14 residues. Study processing details: Amplification of reference gene primers was used by the study to estimate nucleated cell counts. Profiling relied on immunoSEQ multiplex PCR, and the TCRdb table lists in-frame clones only, not all of them. Clone size and V and J calls were adopted from that table, with D and trimming inferred from the DNA. The profile covers nearly 200,000 clones, with around four fifths appearing a single time and 6.5% to 7% taken by the ten largest.

The sequence was collected from a human donor with acute or convalescent COVID-19. The donor label of this sample is uncertain. The sequencing sample was made of peripheral blood. The chain links TRBV7-2 to TRBJ2-2; the D gene is possibly TRBD1 (6 bases). The CDR3 region is CASTTQGSTGELFF. DNA for the CDR3: TGTGCCAGCACAACCCAGGGGAGCACCGGGGAGCTGTTTTTT.